These 31 T cell receptor beta chains originate from one sample sequenced in a study of blood T cell repertoires in COVID-19 (dated by TCRdb to 2020 to 2021). Receptors were amplified or captured by the immunoSEQ multiplex PCR assay. This immuneACCESS table, as held by TCRdb, lists in-frame sequences with V and J called but not all clones. Of the missing ones, under half trace to an unresolved V gene in checked studies; the others have no known cause. A total of roughly 200,000 clones appear in this sample, over 80% of them only once. Jointly, the top ten make up 10% of the sample. What was sequenced was PBMCs or T cells enriched from blood (not recorded which). The source is a man between 18 and 35 years old with acute COVID-19.

The gene calls are TRBV5-4 and TRBJ1-1; 7 bases are a match to TRBD1. CDR3 length equals 14 residues. CDR1 and CDR2 (germline): SGHNT, YYREEE (reference sequence). The trim removed 4 bases at V and 2 bases at J, leaving 5 bases unmatched. In DNA, the CDR3 is TGTGCCAGCAGCCCGAGACAGGGTAACACTGAAGCTTTCTTT. This translates into CASSPRQGNTEAFF. The full variable domain, its missing parts supplied by reference TRBV5-4 and TRBJ1-1, is ETGVTQSPTHLIKTRGQQVTLRCSSQSGHNTVSWYQQALGQGPQFIFQYYREEENGRGNFPPRFSGLQFPNYSSELNVNALELDDSALYLCASSPRQGNTEAFFGQGTRLTVV.

This chain connects TRBV3-1 (or the pseudogene TRBV3-2) to TRBJ2-5, with TRBD2 as a possible D gene (5 bases). V was clipped by 1 base and J by 3 bases, with 12 bases between them. Germline V gives CDR1 LGHDT, CDR2 YNNKEL (reference sequence). The length of the CDR3 is 15 residues. CDR3 sequence (DNA): TGTGCCAGCAGCCAAGCGGCCGGGGTTAAAGAGACCCAGTACTTC. It yields the protein CASSQAAGVKETQYF.

The chain combines TRBV28 with TRBJ1-5; D remains ambiguous. V was shortened by 3 bases and J by 1 base, with 10 bases between the two germline ends. Germline assignment: CDR1 MDHEN and CDR2 SYDVKM. The CDR3 runs 15 residues. The CDR3 here is CASSLGHMSNQPQHF. The DNA for the CDR3 is TGTGCCAGCAGTTTGGGCCACATGAGCAATCAGCCCCAGCATTTT.

This clone was detected only once. The chain is built from TRBV7-9 and TRBJ1-1, with D possibly TRBD1 on 6 matching bases. Germline V lookup: CDR1 SEHNR, CDR2 FQNEAQ (reference sequence). CDR3 length: 11 amino acids. The V end lost 4 bases, the J end lost 10 bases, and 10 bases lay between the germline ends. This chain's CDR3 is CASSYTGIAFF. The CDR3 nucleotides are TGTGCCAGCAGCTATACAGGGATAGCTTTCTTT.

The chain is built from TRBV19 and TRBJ1-1; 8 bases map to TRBD1. Trimming removed 11 bases from V and 2 bases from J; junction bases left unmatched: 19. The CDR3 totals 17 residues. CDR1 and CDR2 from the germline V gene are LNHDA and SQIVND (reference sequence). The CDR3 DNA follows: TGTGCCTCTCGGCCGGGCAGGGGGCAAGGGGGAAACACTGAAGCTTTCTTT. Translation gives CASRPGRGQGGNTEAFF.

J is TRBJ2-1 and V is TRBV28; 7 bases are a match to TRBD2. Per germline, CDR1 MDHEN and CDR2 SYDVKM. V was clipped by 7 bases and J by 4 bases; unmatched bases: 13. The CDR3 covers 16 residues. The CDR3 loop is CASNRKWEGIYNEQFF. CDR3 nucleotides: TGTGCCAGCAACCGAAAGTGGGAGGGGATTTACAATGAGCAGTTCTTC.

The V call is TRBV19, the J call TRBJ1-4, with unresolved D. Germline lookup yields CDR1 LNHDA and CDR2 SQIVND (reference sequence). Trimming stripped 6 bases from V and 0 bases from J, with 11 bases between. There are 15 residues in the CDR3. The CDR3 here is CASRENTATNEKLFF. The CDR3 region has the DNA TGTGCCAGTAGAGAGAATACGGCAACTAATGAAAAACTGTTTTTT. The full variable domain, with the rest looked up from reference TRBV19 and TRBJ1-4, is DGGITQSPKYLFRKEGQNVTLSCEQNLNHDAMYWYRQDPGQGLRLIYYSQIVNDFQKGDIAEGYSVSREKKESFPLTVTSAQKNPTAFYLCASRENTATNEKLFFGSGTQLSVL.

The V gene is TRBV3-1 (or the pseudogene TRBV3-2), the J gene TRBJ2-7; D is undetermined. Germline loops: CDR1 LGHDT, CDR2 YNNKEL (reference sequence). V lost 10 bases and J 4 bases, leaving 5 bases between the germline ends. This CDR3 spans 9 amino acids. CDR3 sequence (DNA): TGTGCCACCCTTTACGAGCAGTACTTC. Protein sequence: CATLYEQYF.

The V and J genes are TRBV5-1 and TRBJ2-3; 10 bases match TRBD1. From germline, CDR1 is SGHRS and CDR2 YFSETQ. V lost 5 bases to trimming and J lost 1 base; unmatched junction nucleotides: 7. The CDR3 extends over 16 amino acids. CDR3 loop: CASSFTGTGGTDTQYF. In DNA form, the CDR3 reads TGCGCCAGCAGTTTTACCGGGACAGGGGGCACAGATACGCAGTATTTT.

This chain uses TRBV28 with TRBJ1-5; TRBD1 aligns across 8 bases. This CDR3 is built from 16 residues. After removal of 3 bases from V and 7 bases from J, the junction contained 11 bases not matched to a gene. Germline V lookup: CDR1 MDHEN, CDR2 SYDVKM. The CDR3 nucleotides read TGTGCCAGCAGTTTTCAGGGGGCTCCGGCAATACAGCCCCAGCATTTT. Translating gives CASSFQGAPAIQPQHF.

This clone showed up just once. This chain links TRBV19 with TRBJ1-5; perhaps TRBD1 as D (6 bases). Trimming left V 3 bases short and J 0 bases short, with 9 bases between. This CDR3 comprises 15 residues. Germline V gives CDR1 LNHDA, CDR2 SQIVND (reference sequence). The CDR3 protein is CASSIRQASNQPQHF. In DNA form, the CDR3 reads TGTGCCAGTAGTATTAGACAGGCTAGCAATCAGCCCCAGCATTTT.

The rearrangement uses TRBV24-1 and TRBJ1-2; D is ambiguous. The V and J ends lost 1 base and 4 bases respectively, with 9 bases between them. The CDR3 is 14 residues long. CDR1 and CDR2 from the germline V gene are KGHDR and SFDVKD. The CDR3 DNA follows: TGTGCCACCAGTGATTTCTCTATGAGCTATGGCTACACCTTC. Translating gives CATSDFSMSYGYTF.

The chain has TRBV4-1 and TRBJ1-3; D call uncertain. Trimming stripped 2 bases from V and 4 bases from J, with 6 bases between. In germline, CDR1 is MGHRA, CDR2 YSYEKL. The CDR3 consists of 13 residues. The CDR3 protein is CASSQIEGNTIYF. The CDR3 coding sequence is TGCGCCAGCAGCCAAATAGAGGGAAACACCATATATTTT.

J is TRBJ1-1 and V is TRBV18; D is ambiguous. The CDR3 runs to 12 residues. CDR1 and CDR2 from the germline V gene are KGHSH and LQKENI. The V gene lost 2 bases and the J gene lost 5 bases, with 6 bases spanning the gap. CDR3 residues: CASSPTATEAFF. CDR3 DNA: TGTGCCAGCTCACCAACAGCAACTGAAGCTTTCTTT.

This chain links TRBV14 with TRBJ1-2; a possible D gene is TRBD1 (5 bases). Germline values: CDR1 SGHDN, CDR2 FVKESK. The CDR3 consists of 15 residues. Between the trimmed V and J ends, which lost 1 base and 3 bases, there was a span of 12 bases. In nucleotides, the CDR3 is TGTGCCAGCAGCCAAGGGACACAGCGGGACTATGGCTACACCTTC. Translating it yields CASSQGTQRDYGYTF.

The V call is TRBV5-1, the J call TRBJ1-2; D is ambiguous. Trimming took off 4 bases at V and 4 bases at J, with 14 bases between the two ends. The CDR3 length is 14 residues. Germline assignment: CDR1 SGHRS and CDR2 YFSETQ. The CDR3 here is CASSPEGSLYGYTF. CDR3 DNA: TGCGCCAGCAGCCCGGAGGGTTCCCTCTATGGCTACACCTTC.

The chain carries TRBV28 and TRBJ2-5; D perhaps matches TRBD2 (5 bases). Germline loops: CDR1 MDHEN, CDR2 SYDVKM. The CDR3 loop spans 15 amino acids. Trimming pared 0 bases from V and 5 bases from J, leaving 13 bases between. The CDR3 DNA is TGTGCCAGCAGTTTATGGCAGATTCGAGGGGAGACCCAGTACTTC. Protein product: CASSLWQIRGETQYF.

The V and J genes are TRBV5-1 and TRBJ1-1; 9 bases align to TRBD1. V lost 2 bases to trimming and J lost 3 bases; unmatched junction nucleotides: 5. CDR3 length equals 15 residues. Germline values: CDR1 SGHRS, CDR2 YFSETQ. The CDR3: CASSFLRQGDTEAFF. The CDR3 coding sequence is TGCGCCAGCAGCTTCTTAAGACAGGGGGACACTGAAGCTTTCTTT.

The chain couples TRBV28 to TRBJ1-5, with 8 bases that match TRBD1. After removal of 10 bases from V and 0 bases from J, the junction contained 11 bases not matched to a gene. This CDR3 is 16 amino acids long. Per the germline V gene, CDR1 is MDHEN and CDR2 is SYDVKM. CDR3 bases: TGTGCCATCGGGGGTTTCAGGGGGCTTAGCAATCAGCCCCAGCATTTT. Amino acids: CAIGGFRGLSNQPQHF.

The chain is built from TRBV6-5 and TRBJ1-2, with D perhaps TRBD1 (6 bases). V lost 2 bases to trimming and J lost 8 bases, with 18 bases between them. Germline CDR1 reads MNHEY; CDR2 reads SVGAGI. The CDR3 sequence is 15 residues long. CDR3 loop: CASSYTLRGTTGYTF. CDR3 nucleotides: TGTGCCAGCAGTTACACCCTCAGGGGTACGACGGGCTACACCTTC.

This chain links TRBV7-9 with TRBJ1-1; possible D gene TRBD1, 5 bases. Germline V gene data show CDR1 as SEHNR and CDR2 as FQNEAQ (reference sequence). V lost 5 bases and J 11 bases, leaving 12 bases between the germline ends. The CDR3 covers 11 residues. For the CDR3, the DNA is TGTGCCAGCAGCCTCCAGGGTTTCGCTTTCTTT. It is translated as CASSLQGFAFF.

The chain carries TRBV19 and TRBJ1-5, with D tentatively TRBD1 (5 bases). The CDR3 is 15 residues long. CDR1 and CDR2 (germline): LNHDA, SQIVND (reference sequence). Trimming took off 4 bases at V and 4 bases at J, with 14 bases between the two ends. CDR3: CASSRTLPGNQPQHF. Written as DNA, the CDR3 is TGTGCCAGTAGTAGGACACTCCCGGGTAATCAGCCCCAGCATTTT.

V usage is TRBV7-9 and J usage is TRBJ1-5; D is undetermined. Between the trimmed V and J ends, which lost 1 base and 0 bases, there was a span of 7 bases. CDR3 length: 15 amino acids. Germline V gives CDR1 SEHNR, CDR2 FQNEAQ (reference sequence). The CDR3 nucleotides are TGTGCCAGCAGCTTAGATTTGTATAGCAATCAGCCCCAGCATTTT. Its protein is CASSLDLYSNQPQHF. The whole variable domain, remainder taken from reference TRBV7-9 and TRBJ1-5, is DTGVSQNPRHKITKRGQNVTFRCDPISEHNRLYWYRQTLGQGPEFLTYFQNEAQLEKSRLLSDRFSAERPKGSFSTLEIQRTEQGDSAMYLCASSLDLYSNQPQHFGDGTRLSIL.

This clone was detected only once. The chain carries TRBV6-2 or TRBV6-3 and TRBJ1-5; D remains unclear. This CDR3 has 13 residues. From germline, CDR1 is MNHEY and CDR2 SVGEGT. The V end was cut by 0 bases, the J end by 10 bases, with 10 bases between. The CDR3 DNA reads TGTGCCAGCAGTTACTCCTTGGCTGATCCCCAGCATTTT. Residues: CASSYSLADPQHF.

The V gene is TRBV7-3, the J gene TRBJ2-1, with 14 bases lining up with TRBD2. The V and J ends lost 4 bases and 9 bases, in that order; junction bases with no gene match: 5. This CDR3 comprises 15 residues. Germline V lookup: CDR1 SGHTA, CDR2 FQGTGA. The CDR3 loop is CASSSETSGRGEQFF. CDR3 nucleotide sequence: TGTGCCAGCAGCTCAGAGACTAGCGGGAGGGGTGAGCAGTTCTTC.

This chain joins TRBV2 and TRBJ2-4; 10 bases agree with TRBD2. CDR1 and CDR2 (germline): SNHLY, FYNNEI. Trimming took 3 bases from V and 0 from J; bases not matched to a gene: 5. This CDR3 region has 17 residues. CDR3 bases: TGTGCCAGCAGTGAGGAGAGCGGGAGGGTAGCCAAAAACATTCAGTACTTC. Protein sequence: CASSEESGRVAKNIQYF.

V usage is TRBV19 and J usage is TRBJ2-2; TRBD2 agrees at 14 bases. Trimming removed 5 bases from V and 2 bases from J; junction bases left unmatched: 7. CDR1 is LNHDA and CDR2 is SQIVND in the germline V gene (reference sequence). The CDR3 has 18 amino acids. DNA of the CDR3: TGTGCCAGTAGTCAACCTGGGACTAGCGGGAGCAACACCGGGGAGCTGTTTTTT. Its protein product is CASSQPGTSGSNTGELFF.

The V and J genes are TRBV19 and TRBJ2-1; 10 positions agree with TRBD2. This CDR3 is built from 15 residues. Germline trimming cut 1 base from V and 7 bases from J; bases unmatched to any gene: 4. From germline, CDR1 is LNHDA and CDR2 SQIVND (reference sequence). CDR3 bases: TGTGCCAGTAGTATAGGGCTAGCGGGAGCTAATGAGCAGTTCTTC. It specifies CASSIGLAGANEQFF.

The V call is TRBV28, the J call TRBJ2-2, with 12 bases that match TRBD2. Germline values: CDR1 MDHEN, CDR2 SYDVKM. This CDR3 region has 16 residues. Trimming removed 8 bases from V and 1 base from J; junction bases left unmatched: 5. CDR3 protein: CASSASGRENTGELFF. CDR3 nucleotide sequence: TGTGCCAGCTCCGCTAGCGGGAGGGAGAACACCGGGGAGCTGTTTTTT. Combining the CDR3 with reference TRBV28 and TRBJ2-2 gives the whole variable domain DVKVTQSSRYLVKRTGEKVFLECVQDMDHENMFWYRQDPGLGLRLIYFSYDVKMKEKGDIPEGYSVSREKKERFSLILESASTNQTSMYLCASSASGRENTGELFFGEGSRLTVL.

This chain uses TRBV5-6 with TRBJ2-2, with 7 positions matching TRBD1. Germline CDR1 is SGHDT and CDR2 is YYEEEE. Unmatched junction bases numbered 2, after V lost 4 bases and J lost 5 bases. This CDR3 has 13 amino acids. The CDR3 nucleotides read TGTGCCAGCAGCCTGGGACAGACCGGGGAGCTGTTTTTT. It translates to CASSLGQTGELFF.

The rearrangement links TRBV27 to TRBJ1-6; TRBD1 aligns across 9 bases. The J segment lost 10 bases and the V segment lost 5 bases, leaving 9 bases of the junction unmatched. Germline V gene data show CDR1 as MNHEY and CDR2 as SMNVEV (reference sequence). The CDR3 is made up of 15 amino acids. The CDR3 sequence: CASSSGGQGYSPLHF. In DNA, the CDR3 is TGTGCCAGCAGTAGTGGGGGACAGGGATACTCACCCCTCCACTTT.